This T cell receptor beta chain was profiled in a study of post-analysis software for immune sequencing data. At the level of the study: Progressive-relapsing, secondary progressive and relapsing-remitting multiple sclerosis were among the disease courses included.

Study results and limitations: The study found significantly lower normalized Chao1 diversity in multiple sclerosis patients than in controls.

Concerning this clonotype itself: Its antigen remains unidentified.

Carried by the TCR beta cDNA libraries were unique molecular identifiers. TCRdb recomputed calls from the PCR reads with MiXCR, one row per CDR3 protein. The sample carries 400,000 to 500,000 distinct CDR3 sequences, more than 30% recorded once. The sample taken for sequencing was blood. The source is a girl aged 2-10 years with multiple sclerosis.

The CDR3 reads CASRAQGPSTEAFF. The CDR3 coding sequence is TGTGCCAGCAGGGCACAGGGGCCTTCCACTGAAGCTTTCTTT. V and J are TRBV2 and TRBJ1-1; 7 bases map to TRBD1. Germline trimming cut 6 bases from V and 4 bases from J; bases unmatched to any gene: 8. Germline V lookup: CDR1 SNHLY, CDR2 FYNNEI. The CDR3 is made up of 14 amino acids.